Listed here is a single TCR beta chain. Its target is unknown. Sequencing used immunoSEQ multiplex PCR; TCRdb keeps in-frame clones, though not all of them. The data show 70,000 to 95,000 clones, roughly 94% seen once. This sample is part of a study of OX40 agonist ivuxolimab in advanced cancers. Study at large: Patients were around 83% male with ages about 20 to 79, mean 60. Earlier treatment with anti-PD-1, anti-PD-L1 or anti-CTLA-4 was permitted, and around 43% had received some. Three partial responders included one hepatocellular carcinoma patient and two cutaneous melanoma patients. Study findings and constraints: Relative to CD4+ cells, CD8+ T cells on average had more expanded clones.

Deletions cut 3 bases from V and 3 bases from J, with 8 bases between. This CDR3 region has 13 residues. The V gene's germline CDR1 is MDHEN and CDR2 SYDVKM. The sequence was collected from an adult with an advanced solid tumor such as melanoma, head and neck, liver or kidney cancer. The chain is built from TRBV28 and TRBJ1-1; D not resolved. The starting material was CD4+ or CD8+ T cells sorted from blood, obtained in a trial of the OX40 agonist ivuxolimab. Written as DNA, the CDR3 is TGTGCCAGCAGTTTGGAGACATACACTGAAGCTTTCTTT. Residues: CASSLETYTEAFF. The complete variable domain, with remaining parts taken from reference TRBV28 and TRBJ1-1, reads DVKVTQSSRYLVKRTGEKVFLECVQDMDHENMFWYRQDPGLGLRLIYFSYDVKMKEKGDIPEGYSVSREKKERFSLILESASTNQTSMYLCASSLETYTEAFFGQGTRLTVV.